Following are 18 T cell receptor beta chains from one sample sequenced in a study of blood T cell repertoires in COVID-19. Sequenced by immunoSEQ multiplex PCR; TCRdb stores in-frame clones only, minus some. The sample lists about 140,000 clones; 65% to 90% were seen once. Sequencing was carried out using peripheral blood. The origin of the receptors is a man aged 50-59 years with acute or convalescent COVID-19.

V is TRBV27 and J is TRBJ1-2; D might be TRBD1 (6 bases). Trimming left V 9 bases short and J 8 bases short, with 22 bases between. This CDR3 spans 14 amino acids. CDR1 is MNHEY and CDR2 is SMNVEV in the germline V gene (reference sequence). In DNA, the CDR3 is TGTGCCAGTGCCCGAGGGGGTCCCGCAAGGGGCTACACCTTC. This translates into CASARGGPARGYTF.

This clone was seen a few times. In nucleotides, the CDR3 is TGTGCCTGGAGTCCCGCTAGCAGAATCTACAATGAGCAGTTCTTC. Translating it yields CAWSPASRIYNEQFF. This chain connects TRBV30 to TRBJ2-1, with D possibly matching TRBD2 (5 bases). Germline CDR1 reads GTSNPN; CDR2 reads SVGIG (reference sequence). This CDR3 contains 15 residues. V was cut by 2 bases and J by 3 bases, with 14 bases left in between.

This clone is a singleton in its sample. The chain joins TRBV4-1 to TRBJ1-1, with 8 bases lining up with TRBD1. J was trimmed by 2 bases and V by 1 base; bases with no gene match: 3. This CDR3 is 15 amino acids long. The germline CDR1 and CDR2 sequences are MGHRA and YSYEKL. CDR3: CASSQGDRGNTEAFF. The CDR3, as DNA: TGCGCCAGCAGCCAAGGAGACAGGGGAAACACTGAAGCTTTCTTT.

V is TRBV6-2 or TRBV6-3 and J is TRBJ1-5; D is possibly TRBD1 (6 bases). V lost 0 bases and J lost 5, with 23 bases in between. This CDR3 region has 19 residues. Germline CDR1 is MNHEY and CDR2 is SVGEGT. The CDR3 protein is CASSYSSTPIETGYQPQHF. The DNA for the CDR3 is TGTGCCAGCAGTTACTCCTCCACACCGATCGAAACAGGGTATCAGCCCCAGCATTTT.

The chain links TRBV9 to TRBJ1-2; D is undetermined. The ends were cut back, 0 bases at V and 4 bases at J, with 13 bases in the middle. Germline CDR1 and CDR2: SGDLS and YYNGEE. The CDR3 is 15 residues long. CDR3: CASSVGGASLYGYTF. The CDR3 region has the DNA TGTGCCAGCAGCGTAGGGGGAGCCAGCCTCTATGGCTACACCTTC.

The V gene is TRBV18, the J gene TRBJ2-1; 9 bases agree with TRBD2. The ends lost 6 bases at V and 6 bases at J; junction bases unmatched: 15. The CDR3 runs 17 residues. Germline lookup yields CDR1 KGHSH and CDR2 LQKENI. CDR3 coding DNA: TGTGCCAGCTCCCCCATGGGCGGGAGGGCCACAAGCAATGAGCAGTTCTTC. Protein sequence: CASSPMGGRATSNEQFF.

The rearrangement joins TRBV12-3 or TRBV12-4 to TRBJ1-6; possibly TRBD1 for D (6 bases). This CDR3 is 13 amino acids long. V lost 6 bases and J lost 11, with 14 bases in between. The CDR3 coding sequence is TGTGCCAGCAGGTTCGAAGACAGGACACCCCTCCACTTT. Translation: CASRFEDRTPLHF.

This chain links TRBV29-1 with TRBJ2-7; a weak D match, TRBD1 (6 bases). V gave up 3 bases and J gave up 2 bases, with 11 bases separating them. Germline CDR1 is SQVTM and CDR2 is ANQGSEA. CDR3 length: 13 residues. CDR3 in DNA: TGCAGCGTTGAGGAGGACAGAACCTACGAGCAGTACTTC. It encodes CSVEEDRTYEQYF.

The CDR3 protein is CASSPTAGNTIYF. The CDR3 DNA reads as TGCGCCAGCAGCCCGACAGCTGGAAACACCATATATTTT. The chain couples TRBV5-1 to TRBJ1-3, with a tentative D call TRBD1 (5 bases). Per germline, CDR1 SGHRS and CDR2 YFSETQ. The CDR3 has 13 amino acids. V lost 4 bases and J lost 2, with 7 bases in between.

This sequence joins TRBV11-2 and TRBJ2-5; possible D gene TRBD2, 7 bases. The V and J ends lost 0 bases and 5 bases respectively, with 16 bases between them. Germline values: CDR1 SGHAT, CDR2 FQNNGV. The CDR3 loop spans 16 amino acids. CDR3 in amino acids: CASSLDLQGRGETQYF. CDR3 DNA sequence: TGTGCCAGCAGCTTAGATTTGCAGGGGCGGGGGGAGACCCAGTACTTC.

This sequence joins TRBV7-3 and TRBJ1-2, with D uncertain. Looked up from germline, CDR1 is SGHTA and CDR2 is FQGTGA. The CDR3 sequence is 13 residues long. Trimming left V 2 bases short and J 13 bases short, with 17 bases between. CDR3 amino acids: CASSLPEKRAFTF. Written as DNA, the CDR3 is TGTGCCAGCAGCTTACCAGAAAAGAGGGCCTTCACCTTC.

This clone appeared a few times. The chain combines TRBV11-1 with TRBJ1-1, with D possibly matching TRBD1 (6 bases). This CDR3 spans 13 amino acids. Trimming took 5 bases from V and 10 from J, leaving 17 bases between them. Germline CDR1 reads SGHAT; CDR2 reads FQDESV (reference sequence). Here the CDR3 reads CASSSGGGTRAFF. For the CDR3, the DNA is TGTGCCAGCAGCAGTGGGGGAGGGACAAGAGCTTTCTTT.

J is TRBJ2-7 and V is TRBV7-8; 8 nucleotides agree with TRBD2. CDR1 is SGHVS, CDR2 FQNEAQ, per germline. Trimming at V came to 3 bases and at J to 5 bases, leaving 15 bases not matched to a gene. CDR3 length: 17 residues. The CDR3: CASSFQAGSGAKDEQYF. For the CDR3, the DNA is TGTGCCAGCAGCTTTCAGGCTGGTAGCGGGGCGAAGGACGAGCAGTACTTC.

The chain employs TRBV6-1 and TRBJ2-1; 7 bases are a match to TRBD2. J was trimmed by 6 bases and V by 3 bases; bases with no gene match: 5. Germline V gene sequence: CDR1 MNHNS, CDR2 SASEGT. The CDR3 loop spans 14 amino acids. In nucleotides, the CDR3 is TGTGCCAGCAGTGAGCGGGAGAAAGGCAATGAGCAGTTCTTC. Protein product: CASSEREKGNEQFF.

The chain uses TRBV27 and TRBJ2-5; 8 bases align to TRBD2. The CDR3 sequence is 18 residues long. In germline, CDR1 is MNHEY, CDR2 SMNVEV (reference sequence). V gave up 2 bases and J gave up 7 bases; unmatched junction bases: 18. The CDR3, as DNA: TGTGCCAGCAGTTTACGTCCCCCACTAGCGGTATCATTGGGGACCCAGTACTTC. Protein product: CASSLRPPLAVSLGTQYF.

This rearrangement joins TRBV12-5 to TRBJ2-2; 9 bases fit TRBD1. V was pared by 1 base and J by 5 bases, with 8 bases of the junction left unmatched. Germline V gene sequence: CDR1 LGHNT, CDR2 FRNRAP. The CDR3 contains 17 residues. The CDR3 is CASGLDPGTGWTGELFF. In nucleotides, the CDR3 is TGTGCTAGTGGTTTGGACCCCGGGACAGGGTGGACCGGGGAGCTGTTTTTT.

The CDR3 region is CASSLVGFTRQFF. As DNA, the CDR3 is TGTGCCAGCAGCCTGGTAGGTTTCACTAGGCAGTTCTTC. The gene calls are TRBV5-8 and TRBJ2-1; tentatively, D is TRBD2 (5 bases). V was pared by 4 bases and J by 12 bases, with 17 bases between. The CDR3 loop spans 13 amino acids. Germline assignment: CDR1 SGHTS and CDR2 YDEGEE. Filled out from reference TRBV5-8 and TRBJ2-1, the complete variable domain reads EAGVTQSPTHLIKTRGQQATLRCSPISGHTSVYWYQQALGLGLQFLLWYDEGEERNRGNFPPRFSGRQFPNYSSELNVNALELEDSALYLCASSLVGFTRQFFGPGTRLTVL.

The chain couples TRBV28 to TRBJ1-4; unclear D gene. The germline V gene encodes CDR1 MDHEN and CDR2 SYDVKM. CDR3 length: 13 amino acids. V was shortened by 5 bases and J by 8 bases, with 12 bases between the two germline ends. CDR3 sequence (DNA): TGTGCCAGCAGTCACGGGGAGGAGGAAAAACTGTTTTTT. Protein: CASSHGEEEKLFF.